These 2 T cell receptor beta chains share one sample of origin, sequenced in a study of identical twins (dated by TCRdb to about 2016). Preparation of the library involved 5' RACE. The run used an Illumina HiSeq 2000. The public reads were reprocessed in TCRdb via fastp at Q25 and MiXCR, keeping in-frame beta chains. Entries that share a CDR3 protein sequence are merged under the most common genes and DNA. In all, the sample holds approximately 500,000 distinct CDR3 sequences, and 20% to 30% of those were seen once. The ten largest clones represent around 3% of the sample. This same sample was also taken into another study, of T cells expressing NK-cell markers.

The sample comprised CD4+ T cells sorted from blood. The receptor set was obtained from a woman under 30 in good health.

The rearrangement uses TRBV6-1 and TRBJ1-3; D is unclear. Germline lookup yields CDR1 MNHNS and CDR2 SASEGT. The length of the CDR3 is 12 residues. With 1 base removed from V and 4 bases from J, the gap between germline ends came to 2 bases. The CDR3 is CASSEVGNTIYF. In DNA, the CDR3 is TGTGCCAGCAGTGAAGTGGGAAACACCATATATTTT.

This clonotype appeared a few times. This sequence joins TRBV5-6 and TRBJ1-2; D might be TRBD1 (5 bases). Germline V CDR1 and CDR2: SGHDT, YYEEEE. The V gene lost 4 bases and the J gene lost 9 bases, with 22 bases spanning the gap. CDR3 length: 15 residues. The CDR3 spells CASSPRPGGRNSYTF. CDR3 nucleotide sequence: TGTGCCAGCAGCCCCCGTCCTGGGGGAAGGAATAGCTACACCTTC.